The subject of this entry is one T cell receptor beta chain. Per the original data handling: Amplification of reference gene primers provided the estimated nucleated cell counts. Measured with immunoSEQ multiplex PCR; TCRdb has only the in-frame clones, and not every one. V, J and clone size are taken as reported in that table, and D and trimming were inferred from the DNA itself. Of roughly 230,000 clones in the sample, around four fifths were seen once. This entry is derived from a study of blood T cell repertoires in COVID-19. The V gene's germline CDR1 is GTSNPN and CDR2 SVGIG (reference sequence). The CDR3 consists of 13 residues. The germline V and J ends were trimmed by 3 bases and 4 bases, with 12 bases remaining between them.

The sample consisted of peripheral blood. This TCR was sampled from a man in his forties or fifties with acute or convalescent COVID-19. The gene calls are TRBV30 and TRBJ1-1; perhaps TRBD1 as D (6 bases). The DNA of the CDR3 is TGTGCCTGGAGGGTGGGGGGGCCCACTGAAGCTTTCTTT. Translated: CAWRVGGPTEAFF.